This T cell receptor beta chain was sequenced for a study of cytomegalovirus exposure and HLA in healthy donors. Overall study context: Genotyping of roughly 400 donors showed that over 65% belonged to the Caucasian-associated ancestry cluster.

Study observations and caveats: When analyzed later, the rates of TCR association showed variation by HLA locus, with DRB1 the most and HLA-C the fewest. Later on, an analysis found that several of the most significant clusters appeared to be linked to common viral pathogens, which included parvovirus B19.

Regarding this clone: Its antigen is not known.

Germline CDR1 SGHNT, CDR2 YYREEE (reference sequence). V lost 0 bases, J lost 0 bases, and 9 bases lay in between. The CDR3 is 15 residues long. Primers included in the PCR were 60 Vbeta and 13 Jbeta primers. This table comes from immunoSEQ multiplex PCR, and its TCRdb copy is limited to in-frame clones, with some not included. The sample consists of about 160,000 clones, over 80% of them appearing once. The clonotype originates from a male donor in good health and CMV-seropositive. Source material: PBMCs. The V and J genes are TRBV5-4 and TRBJ2-5; D perhaps matches TRBD2 (5 bases). This CDR3 is CASSLGGEYQETQYF. CDR3 nucleotides: TGTGCCAGCAGCTTGGGTGGGGAGTACCAAGAGACCCAGTACTTC.